This is a list of T cell receptor beta chains from one sample in a study of T cells after posttransplantation cyclophosphamide. The assay was immunoSEQ multiplex PCR, and TCRdb's table has in-frame clones only and misses some. The sample holds about 1,900 clones, about 80% seen once. The source was PBMCs, collected approximately 320 days after allogeneic stem cell transplant with posttransplant cyclophosphamide. The receptors were sampled from a male patient aged 25-45 years who received an allogeneic stem cell transplant from a related donor, was CMV-positive, and had acute GVHD only. These T cells may partly come from the graft donor. CDR3s include the opening cysteine and the closing phenylalanine or tryptophan. Fields, in order: J gene, V gene, CDR3 protein.

j_gene: TRBJ1-1; v_gene: TRBV7-9; CDR3aa: CASSLATGSAFF
j_gene: TRBJ1-2; v_gene: TRBV4-2; CDR3aa: CASSPDRGNYGYTF
j_gene: TRBJ2-5; v_gene: TRBV5-4; CDR3aa: CASSLGDQETQYF
j_gene: TRBJ2-3; v_gene: TRBV9; CDR3aa: CASSYLNLADTQYF
j_gene: TRBJ2-6; v_gene: TRBV18; CDR3aa: CASSPDRVAGANVLTF
j_gene: TRBJ1-6; v_gene: TRBV16; CDR3aa: CASSQSGGNSPLHF
j_gene: TRBJ1-2; v_gene: TRBV5-4; CDR3aa: CASSFSRSRGYTF
j_gene: TRBJ2-7; v_gene: TRBV6-5; CDR3aa: CASRRGGPYEQYF
j_gene: TRBJ1-6; v_gene: TRBV2; CDR3aa: CASSGTVPHDIYNSPLHF
j_gene: TRBJ2-1; v_gene: TRBV4-1; CDR3aa: CASRDQLAGGWDEQFF
j_gene: TRBJ1-6; v_gene: TRBV6-1; CDR3aa: CASSEIQEISPLHF
j_gene: TRBJ1-5; v_gene: TRBV7-6; CDR3aa: CASSPSVTGGQPQHF
j_gene: TRBJ2-6; v_gene: TRBV7-3; CDR3aa: CASSSHSGANVLTF
j_gene: TRBJ1-2; v_gene: TRBV10-3; CDR3aa: CAISSDSFYGYTF
j_gene: TRBJ1-1; v_gene: TRBV19; CDR3aa: CASSIRGTSNTEAFF
j_gene: TRBJ1-4; v_gene: TRBV5-4; CDR3aa: CASSLAATNEKLFF
j_gene: TRBJ2-1; v_gene: TRBV27; CDR3aa: CASSPLSGHPYNEQFF
j_gene: TRBJ2-5; v_gene: TRBV5-1; CDR3aa: CASSTRGVETQYF
j_gene: TRBJ1-6; v_gene: TRBV5-1; CDR3aa: CASSSGVAPSYNSPLHF
j_gene: TRBJ1-5; v_gene: TRBV13; CDR3aa: CASSLAQSNQPQHF
j_gene: TRBJ2-1; v_gene: TRBV18; CDR3aa: CASSPLFRDREARGEQFF
j_gene: TRBJ2-2; v_gene: TRBV11-3; CDR3aa: CASSLMGQYTGELFF
j_gene: TRBJ2-5; v_gene: TRBV11-2; CDR3aa: CASSFNTGDQETQYF
j_gene: TRBJ1-6; v_gene: TRBV28; CDR3aa: CASRGQGSSPLHF
j_gene: TRBJ1-2; v_gene: TRBV5-1; CDR3aa: CASSLRVSSNYGYTF
j_gene: TRBJ1-3; v_gene: TRBV9; CDR3aa: CASSPRQGVRNTIYF
j_gene: TRBJ1-5; v_gene: TRBV6-5; CDR3aa: CASRSAGSGQPQHF
j_gene: TRBJ1-4; v_gene: TRBV4-3; CDR3aa: CASSQDVQGPEKLFF
j_gene: TRBJ1-1; v_gene: TRBV27; CDR3aa: CASSSGDGSEAFF